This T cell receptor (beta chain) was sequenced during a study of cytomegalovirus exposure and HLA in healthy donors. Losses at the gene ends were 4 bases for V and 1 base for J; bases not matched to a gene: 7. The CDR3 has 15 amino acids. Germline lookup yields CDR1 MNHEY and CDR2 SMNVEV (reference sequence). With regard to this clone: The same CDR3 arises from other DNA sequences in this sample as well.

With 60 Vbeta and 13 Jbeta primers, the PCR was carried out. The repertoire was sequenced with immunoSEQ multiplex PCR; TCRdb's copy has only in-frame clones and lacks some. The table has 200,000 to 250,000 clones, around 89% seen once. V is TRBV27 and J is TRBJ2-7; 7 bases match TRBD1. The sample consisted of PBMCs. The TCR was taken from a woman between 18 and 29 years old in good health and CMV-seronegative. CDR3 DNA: TGTGCCAGCAGTTCTGCAAGACAGGGATCCTACGAGCAGTACTTC. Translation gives CASSSARQGSYEQYF.